Listed below are T cell receptor beta chains from one sample, sequenced in a study of T cells in Graves' hyperthyroidism and ophthalmopathy. Using its own MiXCR run on the multiplex PCR reads, TCRdb lists one record per CDR3 protein. Of some 440,000 distinct CDR3 sequences listed, 15% to 18% are singletons. Sequenced input: blood. Source of these receptors: a woman under 30 with Graves' hyperthyroidism. Both conserved end residues are part of each CDR3. Each record gives: J gene, D gene, V gene, clone size, CDR3 protein, CDR3 DNA. D genes are given only for firm matches. Part of the rows lack a size; the others show once, few, many or a class for expanded clones.

j_gene: TRBJ1-1
d_gene: TRBD1
v_gene: TRBV5-1
abundance: -
CDR3aa: CASSLLRGRDTEAFF
CDR3nt: TGCGCCAGCAGCTTACTCAGGGGGCGCGACACTGAAGCTTTCTTT

j_gene: TRBJ1-1
d_gene: -
v_gene: TRBV5-5
abundance: few
CDR3aa: CASSLPLGGGRGAFF
CDR3nt: TGTGCCAGCAGCTTGCCCCTTGGAGGGGGGCGTGGAGCTTTCTTT

j_gene: TRBJ1-1
d_gene: -
v_gene: TRBV18
abundance: many
CDR3aa: CASSPGITGRTEAFF
CDR3nt: TGTGCCAGCTCACCCGGGATTACAGGGCGCACTGAAGCTTTCTTT

j_gene: TRBJ2-5
d_gene: -
v_gene: TRBV6-5
abundance: many
CDR3aa: CASSYDVGEDWGETQYF
CDR3nt: TGTGCCAGCAGTTACGATGTAGGGGAGGATTGGGGGGAGACCCAGTACTTC

j_gene: TRBJ2-7
d_gene: TRBD2
v_gene: TRBV18
abundance: many
CDR3aa: CASSPEGLAVYEQYF
CDR3nt: TGTGCCAGCTCACCGGAAGGACTAGCTGTGTACGAGCAGTACTTC

j_gene: TRBJ2-5
d_gene: -
v_gene: TRBV7-3
abundance: few
CDR3aa: CASSLRGLGETQYF
CDR3nt: TGTGCCAGCAGCTTAAGGGGTCTAGGAGAGACCCAGTACTTC

j_gene: TRBJ2-3
d_gene: TRBD2
v_gene: TRBV20-1
abundance: -
CDR3aa: CSASLRILAGTQYF
CDR3nt: TGCAGTGCTAGCCTAAGAATCCTAGCGGGGACGCAGTATTTT

j_gene: TRBJ2-7
d_gene: -
v_gene: TRBV5-1
abundance: many
CDR3aa: CASSLGSTGLYEQYF
CDR3nt: TGCGCCAGCAGCTTGGGGTCGACAGGACTGTACGAGCAGTACTTC

j_gene: TRBJ1-1
d_gene: -
v_gene: TRBV5-5
abundance: many
CDR3aa: CASSVPEGWNTEAFF
CDR3nt: TGTGCCAGCAGCGTCCCGGAAGGCTGGAACACTGAAGCTTTCTTT

j_gene: TRBJ1-2
d_gene: -
v_gene: TRBV4-3
abundance: few
CDR3aa: CASSQGFRQWGGGYTF
CDR3nt: TGCGCCAGCAGCCAAGGATTCCGCCAATGGGGGGGAGGCTACACCTTC

j_gene: TRBJ1-5
d_gene: TRBD1
v_gene: TRBV3-1
abundance: many
CDR3aa: CASSQGQGAGQPQHF
CDR3nt: TGTGCCAGCAGCCAAGGACAGGGGGCGGGACAGCCCCAGCATTTT